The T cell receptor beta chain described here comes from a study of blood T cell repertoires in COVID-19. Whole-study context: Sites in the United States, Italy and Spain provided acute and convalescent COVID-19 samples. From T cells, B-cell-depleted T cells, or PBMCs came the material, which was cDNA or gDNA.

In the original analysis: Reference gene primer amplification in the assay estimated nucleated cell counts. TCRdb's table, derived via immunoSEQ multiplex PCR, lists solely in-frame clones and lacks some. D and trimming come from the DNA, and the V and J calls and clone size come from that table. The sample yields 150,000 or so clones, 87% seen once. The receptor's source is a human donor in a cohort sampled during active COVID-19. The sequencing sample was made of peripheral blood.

The CDR3 region has the DNA TGTGCCAGCAGCTTCACTAGCGGGAGCGGTGGAGAGACCCAGTACTTC. Protein sequence: CASSFTSGSGGETQYF. V usage is TRBV7-9 and J usage is TRBJ2-5, with TRBD2 identical over 11 bases. V lost 3 bases and J lost 4; bases outside the gene matches: 7. The CDR3 sequence is 16 residues long. Per the germline V gene, CDR1 is SEHNR and CDR2 is FQNEAQ (reference sequence).